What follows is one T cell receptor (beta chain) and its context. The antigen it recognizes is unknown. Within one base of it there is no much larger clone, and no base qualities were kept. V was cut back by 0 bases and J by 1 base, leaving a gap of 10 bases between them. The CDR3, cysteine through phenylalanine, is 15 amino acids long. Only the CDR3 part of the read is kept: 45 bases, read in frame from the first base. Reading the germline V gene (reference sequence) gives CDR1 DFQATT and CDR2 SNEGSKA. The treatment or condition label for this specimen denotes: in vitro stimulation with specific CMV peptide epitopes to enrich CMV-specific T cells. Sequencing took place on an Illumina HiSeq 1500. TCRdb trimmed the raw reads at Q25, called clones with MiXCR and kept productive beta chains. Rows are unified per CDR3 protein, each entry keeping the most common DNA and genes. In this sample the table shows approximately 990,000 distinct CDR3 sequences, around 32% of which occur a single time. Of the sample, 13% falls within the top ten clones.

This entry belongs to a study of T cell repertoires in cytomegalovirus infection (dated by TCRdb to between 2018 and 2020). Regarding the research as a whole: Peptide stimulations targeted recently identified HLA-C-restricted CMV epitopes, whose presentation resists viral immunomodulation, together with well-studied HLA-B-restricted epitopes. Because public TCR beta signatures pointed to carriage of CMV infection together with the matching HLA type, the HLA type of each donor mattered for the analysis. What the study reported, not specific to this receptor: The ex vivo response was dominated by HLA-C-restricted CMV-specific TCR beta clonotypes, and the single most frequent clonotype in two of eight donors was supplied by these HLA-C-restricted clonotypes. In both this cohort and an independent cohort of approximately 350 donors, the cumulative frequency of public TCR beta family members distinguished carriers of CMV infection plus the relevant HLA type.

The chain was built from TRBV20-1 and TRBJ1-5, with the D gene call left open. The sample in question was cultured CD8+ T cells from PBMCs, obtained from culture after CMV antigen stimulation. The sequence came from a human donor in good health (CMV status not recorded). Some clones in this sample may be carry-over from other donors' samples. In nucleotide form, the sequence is TGCAGTGCTAGAGATCAACAAGGGAGCAATCAGCCCCAGCATTTT. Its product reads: CSARDQQGSNQPQHF.